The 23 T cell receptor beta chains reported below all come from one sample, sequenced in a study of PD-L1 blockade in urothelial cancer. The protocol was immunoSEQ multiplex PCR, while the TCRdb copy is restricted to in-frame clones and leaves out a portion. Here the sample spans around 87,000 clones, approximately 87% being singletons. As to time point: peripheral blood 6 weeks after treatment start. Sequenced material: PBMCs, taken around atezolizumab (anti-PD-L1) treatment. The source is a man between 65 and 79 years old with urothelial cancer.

CDR3 nucleotide sequence: TGTGCCAGCAGCATTCTAGCGGCCTACGAGCAGTACTTC. Its protein is CASSILAAYEQYF. The chain recombines TRBV2 with TRBJ2-7; 7 nucleotides line up with TRBD2. V dropped 6 bases and J dropped 2; count of bases not matched to a gene: 4. CDR1 and CDR2 from the germline V gene are SNHLY and FYNNEI. The CDR3 covers 13 residues. The whole variable domain, filled in from reference TRBV2 and TRBJ2-7, reads EPEVTQTPSHQVTQMGQEVILRCVPISNHLYFYWYRQILGQKVEFLVSFYNNEISEKSEIFDDQFSVERPDGSNFTLKIRSTKLEDSAMYFCASSILAAYEQYFGPGTRLTVT.

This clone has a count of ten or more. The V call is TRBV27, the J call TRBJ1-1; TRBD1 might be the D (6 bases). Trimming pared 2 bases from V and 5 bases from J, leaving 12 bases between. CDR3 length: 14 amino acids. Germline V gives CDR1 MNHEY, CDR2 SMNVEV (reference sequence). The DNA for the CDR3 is TGTGCCAGCAGTTTAGGGACACTGGTTACTGAAGCTTTCTTT. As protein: CASSLGTLVTEAFF.

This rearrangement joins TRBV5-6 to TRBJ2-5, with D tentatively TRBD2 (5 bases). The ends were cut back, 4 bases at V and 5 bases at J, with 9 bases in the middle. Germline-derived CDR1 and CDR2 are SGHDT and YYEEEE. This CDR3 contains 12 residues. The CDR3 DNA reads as TGTGCCAGCAGCCCCACGGGGGAGACCCAGTACTTC. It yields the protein CASSPTGETQYF.

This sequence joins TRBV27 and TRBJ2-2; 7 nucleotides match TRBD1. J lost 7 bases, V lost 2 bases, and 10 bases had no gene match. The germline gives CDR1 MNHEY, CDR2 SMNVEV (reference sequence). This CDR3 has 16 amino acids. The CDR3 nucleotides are TGTGCCAGCAGTTTAGAGGGGGCGTCACTTGGCGGGGAGCTGTTTTTT. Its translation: CASSLEGASLGGELFF.

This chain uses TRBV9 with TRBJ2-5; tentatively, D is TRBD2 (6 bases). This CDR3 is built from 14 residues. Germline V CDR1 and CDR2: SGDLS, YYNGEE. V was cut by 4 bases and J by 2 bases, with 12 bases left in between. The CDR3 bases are TGTGCCAGCAGCCCGAATGCGGGGCAAGAGACCCAGTACTTC. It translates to CASSPNAGQETQYF.

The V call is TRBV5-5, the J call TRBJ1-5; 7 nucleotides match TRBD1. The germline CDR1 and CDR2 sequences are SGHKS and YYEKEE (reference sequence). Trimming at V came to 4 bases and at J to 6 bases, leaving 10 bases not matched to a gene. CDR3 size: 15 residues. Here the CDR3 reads CASSARTGWSQPQHF. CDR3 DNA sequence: TGTGCCAGCAGCGCCCGGACAGGTTGGAGTCAGCCCCAGCATTTT.

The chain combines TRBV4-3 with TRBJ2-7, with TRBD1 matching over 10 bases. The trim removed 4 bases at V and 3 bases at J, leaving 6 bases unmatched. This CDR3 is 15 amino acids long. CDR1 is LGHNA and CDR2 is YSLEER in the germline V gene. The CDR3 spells CASSPGQGGFYEQYF. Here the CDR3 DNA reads TGCGCCAGCAGCCCCGGACAGGGGGGCTTCTACGAGCAGTACTTC.

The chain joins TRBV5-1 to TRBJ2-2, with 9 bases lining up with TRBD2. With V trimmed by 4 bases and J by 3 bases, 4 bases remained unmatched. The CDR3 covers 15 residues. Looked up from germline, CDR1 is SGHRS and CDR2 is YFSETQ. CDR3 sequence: CASSPSGGYTGELFF. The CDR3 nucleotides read TGCGCCAGCAGCCCGAGCGGGGGGTACACCGGGGAGCTGTTTTTT.

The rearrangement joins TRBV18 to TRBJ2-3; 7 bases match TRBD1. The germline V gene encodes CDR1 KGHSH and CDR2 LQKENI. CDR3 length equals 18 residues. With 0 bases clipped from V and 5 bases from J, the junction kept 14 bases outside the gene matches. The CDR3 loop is CASSPPNWRTGDKDTQYF. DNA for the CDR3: TGTGCCAGCTCACCACCGAATTGGCGGACAGGTGATAAAGATACGCAGTATTTT.

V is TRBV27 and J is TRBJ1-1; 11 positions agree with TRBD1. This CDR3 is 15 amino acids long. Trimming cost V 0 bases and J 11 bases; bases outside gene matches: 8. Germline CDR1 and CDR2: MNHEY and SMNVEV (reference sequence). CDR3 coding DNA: TGTGCCAGCAGTTTATCGTATGGGGACAGGGGGTATGCTTTCTTT. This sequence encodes CASSLSYGDRGYAFF.

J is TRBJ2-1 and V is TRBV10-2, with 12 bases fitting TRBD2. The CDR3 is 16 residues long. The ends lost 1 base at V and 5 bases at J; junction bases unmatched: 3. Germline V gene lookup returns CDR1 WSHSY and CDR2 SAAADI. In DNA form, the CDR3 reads TGCGCCAGCAGTGAGTTGACTAGCGGGAGAAACAATGAGCAGTTCTTC. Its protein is CASSELTSGRNNEQFF.

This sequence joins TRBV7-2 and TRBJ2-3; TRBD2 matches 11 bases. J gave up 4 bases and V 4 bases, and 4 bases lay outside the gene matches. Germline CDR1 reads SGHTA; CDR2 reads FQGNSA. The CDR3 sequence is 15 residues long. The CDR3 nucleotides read TGTGCCAGCAGCTCAAGGGGACTAGCGGCAGATACGCAGTATTTT. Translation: CASSSRGLAADTQYF.

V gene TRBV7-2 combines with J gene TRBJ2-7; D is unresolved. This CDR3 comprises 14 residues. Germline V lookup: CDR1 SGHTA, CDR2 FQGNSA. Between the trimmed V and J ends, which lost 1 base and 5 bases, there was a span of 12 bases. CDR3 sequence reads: CASSLGRQSNEQYF. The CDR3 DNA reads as TGTGCCAGCAGCTTAGGTCGCCAGTCGAACGAGCAGTACTTC.

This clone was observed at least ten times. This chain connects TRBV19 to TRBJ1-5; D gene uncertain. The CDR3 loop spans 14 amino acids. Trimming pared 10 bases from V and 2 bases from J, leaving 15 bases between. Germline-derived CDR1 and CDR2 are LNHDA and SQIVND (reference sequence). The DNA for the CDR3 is TGTGCCACCAGTCCAGATGAGGGCAATCAGCCCCAGCATTTT. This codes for CATSPDEGNQPQHF.

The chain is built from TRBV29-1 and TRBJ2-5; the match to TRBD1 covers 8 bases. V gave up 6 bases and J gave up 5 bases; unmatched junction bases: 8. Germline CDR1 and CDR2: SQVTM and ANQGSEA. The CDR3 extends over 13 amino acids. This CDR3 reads CSVSPTGGETQYF. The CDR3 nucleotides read TGCAGCGTCTCGCCAACAGGGGGTGAGACCCAGTACTTC.

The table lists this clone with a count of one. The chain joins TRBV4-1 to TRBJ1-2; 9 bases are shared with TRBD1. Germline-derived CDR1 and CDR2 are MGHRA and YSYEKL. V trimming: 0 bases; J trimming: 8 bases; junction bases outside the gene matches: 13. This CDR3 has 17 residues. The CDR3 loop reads CASSQDQGQGGSGGYTF. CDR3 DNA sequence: TGCGCCAGCAGCCAAGACCAGGGACAGGGAGGCTCCGGGGGCTACACCTTC.

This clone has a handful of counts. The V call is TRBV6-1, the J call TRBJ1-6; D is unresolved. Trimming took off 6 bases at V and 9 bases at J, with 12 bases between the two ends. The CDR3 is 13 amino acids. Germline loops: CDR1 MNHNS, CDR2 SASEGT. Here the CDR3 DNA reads TGTGCCAGCAGCCCGTTCTTGAGTTCACCCCTCCACTTT. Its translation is CASSPFLSSPLHF.

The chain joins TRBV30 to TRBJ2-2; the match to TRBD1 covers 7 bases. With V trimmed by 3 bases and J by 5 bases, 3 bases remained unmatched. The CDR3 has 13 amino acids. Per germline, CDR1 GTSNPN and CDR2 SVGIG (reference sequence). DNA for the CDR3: TGTGCCTGGAGAGGGGGCAGTACCGGGGAGCTGTTTTTT. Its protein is CAWRGGSTGELFF.

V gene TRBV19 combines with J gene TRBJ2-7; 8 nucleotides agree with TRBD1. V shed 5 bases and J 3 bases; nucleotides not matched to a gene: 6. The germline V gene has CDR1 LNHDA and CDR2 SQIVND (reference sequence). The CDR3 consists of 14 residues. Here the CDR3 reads CASSQRDRFYEQYF. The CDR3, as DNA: TGTGCCAGTAGTCAACGGGACAGGTTCTACGAGCAGTACTTC.

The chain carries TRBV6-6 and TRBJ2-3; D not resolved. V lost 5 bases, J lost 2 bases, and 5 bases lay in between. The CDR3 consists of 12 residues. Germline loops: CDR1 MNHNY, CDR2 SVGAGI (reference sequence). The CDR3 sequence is CASSPNTDTQYF. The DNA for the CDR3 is TGTGCCAGCAGTCCAAACACAGATACGCAGTATTTT.

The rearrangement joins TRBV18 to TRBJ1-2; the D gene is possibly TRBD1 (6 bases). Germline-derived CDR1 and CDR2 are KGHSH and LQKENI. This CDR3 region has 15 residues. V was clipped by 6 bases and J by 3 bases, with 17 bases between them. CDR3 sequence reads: CASSPGTPGDYGYTF. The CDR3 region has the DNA TGTGCCAGCTCCCCGGGGACACCCGGGGACTATGGCTACACCTTC. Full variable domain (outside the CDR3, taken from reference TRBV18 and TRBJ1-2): NAGVMQNPRHLVRRRGQEARLRCSPMKGHSHVYWYRQLPEEGLKFMVYLQKENIIDESGMPKERFSAEFPKEGPSILRIQQVVRGDSAAYFCASSPGTPGDYGYTFGSGTRLTVV.

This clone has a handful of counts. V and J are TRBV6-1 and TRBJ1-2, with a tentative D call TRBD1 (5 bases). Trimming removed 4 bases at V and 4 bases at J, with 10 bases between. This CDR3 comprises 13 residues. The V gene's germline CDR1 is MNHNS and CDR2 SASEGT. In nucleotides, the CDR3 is TGTGCCAGCAGTGTCGCAGGGTCCTATGGCTACACCTTC. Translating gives CASSVAGSYGYTF.

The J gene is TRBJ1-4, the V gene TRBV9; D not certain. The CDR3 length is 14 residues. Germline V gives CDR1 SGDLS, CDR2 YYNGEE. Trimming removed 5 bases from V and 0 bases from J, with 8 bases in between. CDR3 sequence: CASSRGSTNEKLFF. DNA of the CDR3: TGTGCCAGCAGTCGAGGGTCAACTAATGAAAAACTGTTTTTT.